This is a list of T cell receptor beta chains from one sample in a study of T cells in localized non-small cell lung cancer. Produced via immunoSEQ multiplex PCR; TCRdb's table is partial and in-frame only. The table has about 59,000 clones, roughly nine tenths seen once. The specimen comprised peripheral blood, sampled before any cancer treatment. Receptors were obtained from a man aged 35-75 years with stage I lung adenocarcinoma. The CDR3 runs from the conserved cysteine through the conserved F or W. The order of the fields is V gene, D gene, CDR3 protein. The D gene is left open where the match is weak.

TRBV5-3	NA	CARAFSPVPHFLYGYTF
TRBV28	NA	CASSLGLNNEQFF
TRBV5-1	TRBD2	CASSLGPGGFVSGANVLTF
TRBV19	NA	CASSIDGGSTDTQYF
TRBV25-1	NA	CASSLAWEEQYF
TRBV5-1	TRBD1	CASSQSIAGGMVIDGYTF
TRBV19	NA	CASSSKTAFNQPQHF
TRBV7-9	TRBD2	CASSLELGRGNTGELFF
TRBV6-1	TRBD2	CAVGRDSYEQYF
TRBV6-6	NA	CASSYPPAAFF
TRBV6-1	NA	CASSESRLDTQYF
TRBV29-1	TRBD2	CSVLAGSGNEQFF
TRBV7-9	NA	CASSFLRTGSYGYTF
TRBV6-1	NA	CASSLGGRGLGEQYF
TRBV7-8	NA	CASSFGTSNEKLFF
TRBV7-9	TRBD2	CASSSTSAPRTGELFF
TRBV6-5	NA	CASSEGGRLNTEAFF
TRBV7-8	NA	CASTGSSSSAQYF
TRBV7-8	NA	CASSLVSLYEQYF
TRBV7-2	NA	CASSLGGAFPYEQYF
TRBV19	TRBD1	CASSHRSTGVQYF
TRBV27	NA	CASSFDSSYEQYF
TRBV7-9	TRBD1	CASSFGGTGGGETQYF
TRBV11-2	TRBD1	CASSLVGQPYEQYF
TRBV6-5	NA	CASSYSRGRWETQYF
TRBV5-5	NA	CASSLHSSNQPQHF
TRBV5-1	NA	CASSLVSTPVSAKLFF
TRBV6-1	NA	CASSEWGPNTEAFF
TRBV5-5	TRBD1	CASSLAPTGTGGTEAFF
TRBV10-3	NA	CAISLGGGYTF
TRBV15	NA	CATSRDYPGPQHF
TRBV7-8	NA	CASSLGGRGNTIYF
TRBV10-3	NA	CAISELTSRHYNEQFF
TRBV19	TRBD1	CASTRGQDPRGYTF
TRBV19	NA	CASSSSGQPQHF
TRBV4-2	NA	CASSQGRDTQYF
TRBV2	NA	CASRASEVVAFF
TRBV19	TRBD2	CASSISPLAGGLQETQYF
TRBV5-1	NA	CASSLGLAEAELFF
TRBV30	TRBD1	CACGGQGREKLFF
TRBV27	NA	CASSPGGASYNEQFF
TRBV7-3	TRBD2	CASSLTSGSFNEQFF
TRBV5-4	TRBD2	CASSLAGGGVTYEQYF
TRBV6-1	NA	CASSERRDSGELFF
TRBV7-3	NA	CASSLGSSGNTIYF
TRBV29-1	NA	CSVEEDSYEQYF